This T cell receptor (beta chain) was recovered during a study of T cells in Graves' hyperthyroidism and ophthalmopathy (dated by TCRdb to between 2019 and 2020). Study-wide context: Peripheral blood was collected at initial diagnosis, before any treatment. In six Graves' hyperthyroidism patients, the study also compared T-cell repertoires from thyroid tissue with T-cell repertoires from blood. Following sampling, methimazole starting at 30 mg daily was given to hyperthyroidism patients, and high-dose intravenous methylprednisolone was given to ophthalmopathy patients. According to the paper, TCR Vbeta CDR3 sequencing was carried out on 120 to 150 peripheral blood samples, which came from around 43 ophthalmopathy, roughly 75 hyperthyroidism and about 17 progressor patients. The approximately 100 discovery patients were randomly split 7:3 into training and test sets. Prospective prediction of ophthalmopathy was tested in an independent validation cohort consisting of some 19 hyperthyroidism patients and around 17 patients who later progressed to ophthalmopathy. To identify distinguishing TCR V-J signatures, a discovery cohort of 95 to 100 patients was used, comprising some 45 with Graves' ophthalmopathy and under 60 with stable Graves' hyperthyroidism.

This clonotype has a single count. The antigen this receptor binds is unknown. There are no base qualities to consult, and no much larger clone falls within one base. Evidence from a single read is weak. TCR beta CDR3 regions were amplified from RNA transcripts. The first round of RT-PCR for the TCR CDR3 was performed with the HTBI primer set and the Qiagen OneStep RT-PCR kit. Libraries were constructed in a second round of multiplex PCR, after which size selection and purification were performed. Paired-end sequencing of the libraries was performed with 100 bp reads on an Illumina HiSeq2000. The paper's data handling went like this. SOAPnuke was used to process the raw data, with reads discarded if the reads contained adapters or uncalled bases, had a mean Phred below 15, or lacked an exact constant-primer or identifier match. High-quality paired reads were merged using COPE v1.2.5, and each unique nucleotide sequence was defined as a clonotype. MiTCR v1.1 was used to align clonotypes to the IMGT TRBV, TRBD and TRBJ reference segments. The analysis included only V-J combinations with a frequency above 0.0001, which together covered around 99% of the repertoires. The TCS score was defined as the ratio of F50 (clonal expansion) to E x V (chaos), calculated using BLOSUM62-based TCRdist between CDR3 peptides within each V-J. Welch's t-statistics and random forest reduced several hundred V-J features to 10 to 15, which were used in a naive Bayes classifier (R e1071). The public sequencing data were trimmed at Q25 with fastp and processed into clonotypes with MiXCR by TCRdb, which kept only in-frame beta chains. Each entry merges the rows of one CDR3 protein and shows their most common DNA and genes. TCRdb, not the authors, supplied the V and J calls. The sample table contains some 340,000 distinct CDR3 sequences; only one count was recorded for roughly 13% of them. In total, the top ten clones hold almost 35% of the sample.

The paper as a whole reports these results and caveats: A model built on a 13 V-J signature distinguished ophthalmopathy from stable hyperthyroidism, reaching approximately 89% sensitivity and about 81% specificity in cross-validation and 80%/75% in testing. In validation, the model predicted progression to ophthalmopathy with over 65% sensitivity and around 72% specificity, a median of 6.5 months before onset. No statistical method was used to set the sample size in advance, and investigators knew the group allocation. Most expanded thyroid clonotypes (frequency above 0.001) were also detected in blood, suggesting blood repertoires may reflect thyroid immune responses.

Ophthalmopathy patients had moderately to severely active disease, Clinical Activity Score of at least 3, NOSPECS grade of at least 4, and duration under 3 months. The study excluded patients with uncontrolled infections, other autoimmune diseases, pregnancy or lactation. Diagnoses were established on the basis of clinical symptoms, serum thyroxine and TRAb, thyroid ultrasound, and orbital computed tomography. PBMCs were isolated from about 10 ml of fresh peripheral blood by Ficoll-Paque density gradient centrifugation. Total RNA was extracted with Trizol reagent, and quality was checked on an Agilent 2100 Bioanalyzer. Trimming takes 2 bases off V and 10 bases off J; junction bases not matched to a gene: 3. Counted from cysteine to phenylalanine, this CDR3 has 13 amino acids. Only CDR3 DNA is held: 39 bases, read in frame from base 1.

The sample consisted of blood. The receptor was isolated from a middle-aged woman with Graves' ophthalmopathy. The chain is encoded by TRBV12-3 or TRBV12-4 joined to TRBJ2-1, with 9 junctional bases fitting TRBD2. The CDR3 region reads CASSLFLAGEQFF. The bases read TGTGCCAGCAGTTTATTCCTAGCGGGAGAGCAGTTCTTC.